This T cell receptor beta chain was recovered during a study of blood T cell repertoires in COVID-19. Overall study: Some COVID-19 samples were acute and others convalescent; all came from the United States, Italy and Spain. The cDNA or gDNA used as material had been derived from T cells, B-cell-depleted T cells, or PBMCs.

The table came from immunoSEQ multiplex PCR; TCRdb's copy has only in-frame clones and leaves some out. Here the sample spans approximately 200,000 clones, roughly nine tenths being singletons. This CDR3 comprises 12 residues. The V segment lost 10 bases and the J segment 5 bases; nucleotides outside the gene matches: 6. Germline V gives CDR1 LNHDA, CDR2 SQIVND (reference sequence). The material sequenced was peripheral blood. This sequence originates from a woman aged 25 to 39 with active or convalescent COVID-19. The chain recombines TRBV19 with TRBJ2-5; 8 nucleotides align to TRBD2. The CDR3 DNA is TGTGCCACCGACGGCGGGGGGGAGACCCAGTACTTC. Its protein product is CATDGGGETQYF. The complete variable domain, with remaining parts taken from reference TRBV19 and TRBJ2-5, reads DGGITQSPKYLFRKEGQNVTLSCEQNLNHDAMYWYRQDPGQGLRLIYYSQIVNDFQKGDIAEGYSVSREKKESFPLTVTSAQKNPTAFYLCATDGGGETQYFGPGTRLLVL.